The T cell receptor (beta chain) described here comes from a study of beta chain features in type 1 diabetes. Overall study findings and caveats: Moderate yet significant TCRB CDR3 shortening was seen in Type 1 diabetes patients in all four CD4+ subsets.

Isolated RNA was reverse transcribed in full, so expressed TCRB transcripts were sequenced. TCRdb's copy holds only in-frame clones and misses some; the assay was immunoSEQ multiplex PCR. The sample has around 600,000 clones, 9.5% to 15% seen once. CDR1 is SNHLY, CDR2 FYNNEI, per germline. Trimming took off 1 base at V and 2 bases at J, with 2 bases between the two ends. The CDR3 length is 12 residues. This clone was seen a few times. The antigen is unknown. This same CDR3 is encoded by further DNA sequences in the sample. The chain joins TRBV2 to TRBJ2-5; no clear D. The TCR was taken from a man younger than 45 with type 1 diabetes. Sequenced: naive CD4+ T cells from blood. DNA of the CDR3: TGTGCCAGCAGTGAAGGGCAAGAGACCCAGTACTTC. Encoded protein: CASSEGQETQYF. The full variable domain, rest sourced from reference TRBV2 and TRBJ2-5, is EPEVTQTPSHQVTQMGQEVILRCVPISNHLYFYWYRQILGQKVEFLVSFYNNEISEKSEIFDDQFSVERPDGSNFTLKIRSTKLEDSAMYFCASSEGQETQYFGPGTRLLVL.